This T cell receptor (beta chain) is drawn from a study of T cells expressing NK-cell markers. CDR3 size: 15 residues. Germline V gives CDR1 GTSNPN, CDR2 SVGIG (reference sequence). As the method of synthesis, 5'RACE template switching with UMIs yielded TCR beta cDNA. From its re-call of the 5' RACE reads, TCRdb lists each CDR3 protein once, without DNA. This listing includes about 150,000 distinct CDR3 sequences. Sequenced: blood T cells: a sorted CD56 or NKG2C T cell subset, CD4+ or CD8+ T cells, or bulk PBMC T cells (not recorded which). The chain combines TRBV30 with TRBJ1-4; there is no DNA to check the TCRdb D call of TRBD1. The source is a woman aged 45-65 years in good health. This chain's CDR3 is CAWSPLGQGAEKLFF.